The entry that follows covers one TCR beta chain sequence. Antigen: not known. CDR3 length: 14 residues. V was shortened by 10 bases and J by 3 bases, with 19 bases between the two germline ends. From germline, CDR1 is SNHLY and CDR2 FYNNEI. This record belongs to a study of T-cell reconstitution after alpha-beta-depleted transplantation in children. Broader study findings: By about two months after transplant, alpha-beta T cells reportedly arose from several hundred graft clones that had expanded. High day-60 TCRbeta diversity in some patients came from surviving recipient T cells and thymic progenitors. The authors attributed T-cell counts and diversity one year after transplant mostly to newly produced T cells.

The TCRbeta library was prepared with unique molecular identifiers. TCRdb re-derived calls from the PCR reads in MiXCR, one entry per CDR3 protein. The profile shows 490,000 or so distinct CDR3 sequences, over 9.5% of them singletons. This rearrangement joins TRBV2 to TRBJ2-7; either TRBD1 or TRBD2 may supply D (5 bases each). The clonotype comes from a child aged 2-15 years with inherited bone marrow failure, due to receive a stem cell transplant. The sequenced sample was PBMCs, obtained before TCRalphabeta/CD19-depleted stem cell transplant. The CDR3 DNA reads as TGTGCCACCGAGGGGCGGGCCGGTCGCTACGAGCAGTACTTC. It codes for CATEGRAGRYEQYF.